Each of the 14 T cell receptor beta chains below was sequenced from the same sample in a study of control samples from healthy donors and cancer patients. Clones were sequenced by immunoSEQ multiplex PCR, and TCRdb holds only the in-frame ones, with some missing. This table holds roughly 130,000 clones, less than 90% found once. Sequencing used blood. The source of these receptors is a woman in her twenties or thirties in good health.

The chain has TRBV5-1 and TRBJ2-3, with 8 bases matching TRBD2. The CDR3 consists of 14 residues. Germline V gene sequence: CDR1 SGHRS, CDR2 YFSETQ. The junction had 7 bases not matched to a gene; V was cut back by 0 bases and J by 10 bases. In DNA form, the CDR3 reads TGCGCCAGCAGCTTGGACGGGCGGGAGGTTGCGCAGTATTTT. Protein product: CASSLDGREVAQYF.

This clone was seen a single time. The V call is TRBV7-2, the J call TRBJ2-5, with 13 bases fitting TRBD2. The CDR3 length is 15 residues. With 6 bases clipped from V and 7 bases from J, the junction kept 8 bases outside the gene matches. Looked up from germline, CDR1 is SGHTA and CDR2 is FQGNSA. The CDR3 DNA is TGTGCCAGCAGATGGACTAGCGGGAGTCAGGGGACCCAGTACTTC. Its protein product is CASRWTSGSQGTQYF.

The gene calls are TRBV29-1 and TRBJ1-4; D possibly corresponds to TRBD1 (6 bases). Looked up from germline, CDR1 is SQVTM and CDR2 is ANQGSEA. This CDR3 comprises 14 residues. Trimming left V 6 bases short and J 0 bases short, with 11 bases between. The CDR3 DNA sequence: TGCAGCGTCAAGGACAGATCAACTAATGAAAAACTGTTTTTT. It is translated as CSVKDRSTNEKLFF.

The chain links TRBV9 to TRBJ2-6; D might be TRBD2 (6 bases). CDR3 length: 18 residues. Trimming took 3 bases from V and 0 from J, leaving 16 bases between them. Per germline, CDR1 SGDLS and CDR2 YYNGEE. Written as DNA, the CDR3 is TGTGCCAGCAGCGGGAAGGTACCAGCGGGCTCTGGGGCCAACGTCCTGACTTTC. It is translated as CASSGKVPAGSGANVLTF. Looking up the rest from reference TRBV9 and TRBJ2-6 gives the full variable domain: DSGVTQTPKHLITATGQRVTLRCSPRSGDLSVYWYQQSLDQGLQFLIQYYNGEERAKGNILERFSAQQFPDLHSELNLSSLELGDSALYFCASSGKVPAGSGANVLTFGAGSRLTVL.

CDR3 in amino acids: CSVADRGYGYTF. The CDR3 nucleotides are TGCAGCGTTGCAGACAGGGGCTATGGCTACACCTTC. The rearrangement links TRBV29-1 to TRBJ1-2; 8 positions agree with TRBD1. Germline V gives CDR1 SQVTM, CDR2 ANQGSEA. CDR3 size: 12 residues. J lost 4 bases, V lost 4 bases, and 2 bases had no gene match.

The table lists this clone with a count of one. The J gene is TRBJ1-2, the V gene TRBV29-1; D uncertain. CDR3 length equals 12 residues. Trimming left V 5 bases short and J 4 bases short, with 11 bases between. Germline-derived CDR1 and CDR2 are SQVTM and ANQGSEA. The CDR3 here is CSVSERSYGYTF. CDR3 nucleotide sequence: TGCAGCGTTTCAGAAAGGAGCTATGGCTACACCTTC. Full variable domain (remainder filled in from reference TRBV29-1 and TRBJ1-2): SAVISQKPSRDICQRGTSLTIQCQVDSQVTMMFWYRQQPGQSLTLIATANQGSEATYESGFVIDKFPISRPNLTFSTLTVSNMSPEDSSIYLCSVSERSYGYTFGSGTRLTVV.

For the CDR3, the DNA is TGTGCCAGTAGTATAAGGGCGGGAGTTACAGATACGCAGTATTTT. Encoded protein: CASSIRAGVTDTQYF. V is TRBV19 and J is TRBJ2-3; 7 nucleotides align to TRBD2. V dropped 2 bases and J dropped 3; count of bases not matched to a gene: 5. Germline loops: CDR1 LNHDA, CDR2 SQIVND (reference sequence). This CDR3 has 15 residues.

This chain joins TRBV10-1 and TRBJ2-7; the D gene is possibly TRBD2 (5 bases). The length of the CDR3 is 15 residues. The V and J ends lost 3 bases and 4 bases respectively, with 16 bases between them. Looked up from germline, CDR1 is WNHNN and CDR2 is SYGVQD (reference sequence). CDR3 DNA: TGCGCCAGCAGTGAAGGGAGCGCGAATAGGTACGAGCAGTACTTC. Translating it yields CASSEGSANRYEQYF.

V is TRBV7-8 and J is TRBJ1-5; TRBD1 aligns across 9 bases. This CDR3 contains 15 residues. Germline CDR1 reads SGHVS; CDR2 reads FQNEAQ. With 5 bases clipped from V and 7 bases from J, the junction kept 9 bases outside the gene matches. The CDR3, as DNA: TGTGCCAGCAGCCCAACAGGGGGCGTCAGACAGCCCCAGCATTTT. Residues: CASSPTGGVRQPQHF.

The gene calls are TRBV6-5 and TRBJ1-1, with no clear D. Germline V lookup: CDR1 MNHEY, CDR2 SVGAGI. V was shortened by 3 bases and J by 3 bases, with 11 bases between the two germline ends. The CDR3 is 14 residues long. CDR3 region: CASSYLSGHTEAFF. CDR3 nucleotides: TGTGCCAGCAGTTATCTATCCGGCCACACTGAAGCTTTCTTT.

V is TRBV20-1 and J is TRBJ2-3; 7 bases line up with TRBD2. V shed 3 bases and J 3 bases; nucleotides not matched to a gene: 9. The CDR3 consists of 15 residues. CDR1 is DFQATT, CDR2 SNEGSKA, per germline (reference sequence). CDR3 sequence reads: CSASQGGSGTDTQYF. The CDR3 bases are TGCAGTGCTAGTCAGGGCGGGAGTGGTACAGATACGCAGTATTTT.

The V call is TRBV5-1, the J call TRBJ2-3, with unresolved D. Germline values: CDR1 SGHRS, CDR2 YFSETQ. The V end was cut by 1 base, the J end by 4 bases, with 4 bases between. The CDR3 loop spans 12 amino acids. CDR3 DNA: TGCGCCAGCAGCTTGTTTCCAGATACGCAGTATTTT. Translated, it gives CASSLFPDTQYF.

The chain is built from TRBV11-2 and TRBJ2-1; TRBD2 agrees at 13 bases. The CDR3 contains 16 residues. Looked up from germline, CDR1 is SGHAT and CDR2 is FQNNGV. The V and J ends lost 1 base and 7 bases, in that order; junction bases with no gene match: 4. CDR3 region: CASSLGLAGGGNEQFF. The CDR3 DNA reads as TGTGCCAGCAGCTTAGGACTAGCGGGAGGCGGGAATGAGCAGTTCTTC. Full variable domain (rest looked up from reference TRBV11-2 and TRBJ2-1): EAGVAQSPRYKIIEKRQSVAFWCNPISGHATLYWYQQILGQGPKLLIQFQNNGVVDDSQLPKDRFSAERLKGVDSTLKIQPAKLEDSAVYLCASSLGLAGGGNEQFFGPGTRLTVL.

This clone was recorded once. The chain has TRBV10-1 and TRBJ2-2; 11 bases line up with TRBD2. The V gene end was trimmed by 0 bases and the J gene end by 10 bases; junction bases not matched to a gene: 7. This CDR3 has 16 residues. Germline assignment: CDR1 WNHNN and CDR2 SYGVQD (reference sequence). CDR3 region: CASSESASGRKEELFF. The CDR3 DNA reads as TGCGCCAGCAGTGAGTCGGCTAGCGGGAGGAAGGAGGAGCTGTTTTTT.